This T cell receptor beta chain is drawn from a study of blood T cell repertoires in COVID-19 (dated by TCRdb to 2018 to 2021). Notes on the research overall: The collaborator samples originated in the United States, Italy and Spain and spanned the acute and convalescent phases of COVID-19. The material from the prospective study consisted of cDNA or gDNA derived from T cells, B-cell-depleted T cells, or PBMCs. Subjects who had been exposed to COVID-19, were actively infected with it, or had recovered from it provided the deeply sampled blood TCRbeta repertoires that made up the dataset. A freely available public database, intended as a resource for researchers studying the immune response to SARS-CoV-2, is where the repertoires were released. The samples were drawn from two sources: the first 160 participants of the ongoing ImmuneRACE study, and 1,000 to 1,500 subjects contributed by 6 global collaborators. A de-identified subject ID, COVID-19 status, age in years and sex were almost always included in the sample metadata. HLA class I and class II types, where available, came from metadata supplied by the sample provider rather than from assay-based typing.

V sheds 3 bases and J sheds 3 bases, leaving 10 bases between their ends. Based on the germline V gene, the CDR1 and CDR2 sequences are MGHDK and SYGVNS. The CDR3 measures 14 amino acids from cysteine to phenylalanine. Here the CDR3 DNA is all that survives: 42 bases in frame from base 1. TCRbeta CDR3 regions were amplified from genomic DNA by means of the immunoSEQ Assay, a bias-controlled multiplex PCR. The original methods were these. Within the assay, amplification of reference gene primers was used to estimate how many nucleated cells each sample contained. To quantify the absolute abundance of each unique TCRbeta CDR3 rearrangement, sequence reads were collapsed and filtered. For each sample, productive Simpson clonality was calculated as the square root of Simpson's diversity index across productive rearrangements. What TCRdb holds here is the immuneACCESS table cut down to in-frame rearrangements. Part of the clones is not present; checked against another copy, under half of the missing clones reflect an unresolved V gene, and the others are unexplained. V and J calls and clone size are copied from that table; D and trimming were computed from the DNA. In this sample the table shows some 160,000 clones, just under 85% of which occur a single time. Around 2.7% of the sample is in the top ten clones.

A word on this clone: Its antigen has not been determined. No base quality values were provided; no much bigger clone lies one nucleotide off.

Overall results and qualifications from the work: The quantity of clinical and demographic metadata differed by source and by participant and was supplied without curation.

In Seattle, one collaborating source enrolled patients while the infection was active and tracked those patients longitudinally over the course of disease. Each collaborating institution followed its own protocols to collect whole blood in K2EDTA tubes. For TCRbeta analysis, collaborator samples were shipped as frozen whole blood, as isolated PBMCs, or as DNA extracted from either sample type. This sequence originates from a woman aged 80 or older with COVID-19, enrolled during active disease. Recombination joined TRBV25-1 with TRBJ2-3, with the D segment identity uncertain. The sample was peripheral blood. The sequenced DNA: TGTGCCAGCAGTGATCCCCAGGTTACAGATACGCAGTATTTT. Its protein is CASSDPQVTDTQYF.